This T cell receptor (beta chain) is drawn from a study of blood T cell repertoires in COVID-19. The wider study: COVID-19 samples collected from the United States, Italy and Spain covered acute and convalescent phases. Sample material is recorded as cDNA or gDNA derived from T cells, B-cell-depleted T cells, or PBMCs.

Clones were read by immunoSEQ multiplex PCR, and TCRdb kept only the in-frame ones, dropping some. Among about 280,000 clones listed, 75% to 90% were seen once. Donors in Cohort 3 who had recovered were those with two negative PCRs, healthcare professional clearance, or resolution of their symptoms. Germline lookup yields CDR1 LNHDA and CDR2 SQIVND (reference sequence). The CDR3 runs 17 residues. Unmatched junction bases numbered 8, after V lost 1 base and J lost 1 base. The chain is built from TRBV19 and TRBJ1-1; 8 bases are shared with TRBD1. The sample consisted of PBMCs or T cells enriched from blood (not recorded which). The receptor comes from a woman between 45 and 60 years old who had recovered from COVID-19. The CDR3 DNA reads as TGTGCCAGTAGTATAGTGGGGGGGGACAGGCCGAACACTGAAGCTTTCTTT. This encodes CASSIVGGDRPNTEAFF.